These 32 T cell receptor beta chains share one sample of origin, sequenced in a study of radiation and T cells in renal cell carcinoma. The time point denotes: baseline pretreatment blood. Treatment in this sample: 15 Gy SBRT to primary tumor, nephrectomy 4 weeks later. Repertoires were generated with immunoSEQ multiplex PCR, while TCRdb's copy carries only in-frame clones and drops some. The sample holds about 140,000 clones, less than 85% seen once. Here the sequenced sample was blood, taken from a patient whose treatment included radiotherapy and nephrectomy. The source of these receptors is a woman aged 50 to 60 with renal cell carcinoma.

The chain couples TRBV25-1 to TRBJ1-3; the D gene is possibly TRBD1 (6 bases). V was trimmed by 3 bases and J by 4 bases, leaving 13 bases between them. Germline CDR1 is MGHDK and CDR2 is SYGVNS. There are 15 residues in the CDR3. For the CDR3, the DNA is TGTGCCAGCAGTGATTTACAGGGTTCCGGAAACACCATATATTTT. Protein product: CASSDLQGSGNTIYF.

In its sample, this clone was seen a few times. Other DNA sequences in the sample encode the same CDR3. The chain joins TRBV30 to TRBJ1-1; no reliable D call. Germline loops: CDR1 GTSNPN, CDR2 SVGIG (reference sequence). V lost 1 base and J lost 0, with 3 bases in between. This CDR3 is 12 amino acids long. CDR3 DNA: TGTGCCTGGAGTGGAGTGAACACTGAAGCTTTCTTT. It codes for CAWSGVNTEAFF.

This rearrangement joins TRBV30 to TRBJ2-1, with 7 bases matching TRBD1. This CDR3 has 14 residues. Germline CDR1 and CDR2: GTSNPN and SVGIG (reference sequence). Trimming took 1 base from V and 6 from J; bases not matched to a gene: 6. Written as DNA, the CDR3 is TGTGCCTGGAGTGGAGGGGGCTCTCGCAATGAGCAGTTCTTC. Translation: CAWSGGGSRNEQFF.

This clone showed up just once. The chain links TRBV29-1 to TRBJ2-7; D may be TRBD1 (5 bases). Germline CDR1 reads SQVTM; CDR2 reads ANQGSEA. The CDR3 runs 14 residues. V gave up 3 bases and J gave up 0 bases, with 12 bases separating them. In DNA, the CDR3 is TGCAGCGTTGAGTCAGGGTGGGGCTCCTACGAGCAGTACTTC. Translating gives CSVESGWGSYEQYF.

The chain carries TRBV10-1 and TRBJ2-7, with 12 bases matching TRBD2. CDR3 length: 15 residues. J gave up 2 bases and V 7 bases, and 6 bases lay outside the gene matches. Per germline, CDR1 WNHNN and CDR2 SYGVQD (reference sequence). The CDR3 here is CASNAGLAGPYEQYF. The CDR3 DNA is TGCGCCAGCAACGCGGGACTAGCGGGTCCCTACGAGCAGTACTTC.

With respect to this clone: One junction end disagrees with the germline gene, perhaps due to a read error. CDR3 amino acids: CASSHLPPGGSEQYF. CDR3 coding DNA: TGCGCCAGCAGCCACCTCCCCCCTGGGGGTTCCGAGCAGTACTTC. The V gene is TRBV5-4, the J gene TRBJ2-7; D is possibly TRBD1 or TRBD2 (5 bases each). This CDR3 is 15 amino acids long. Germline V lookup: CDR1 SGHNT, CDR2 YYREEE (reference sequence).

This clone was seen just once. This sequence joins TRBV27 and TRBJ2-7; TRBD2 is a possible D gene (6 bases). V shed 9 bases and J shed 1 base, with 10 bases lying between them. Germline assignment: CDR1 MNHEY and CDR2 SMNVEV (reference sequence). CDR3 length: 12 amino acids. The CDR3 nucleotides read TGTGCCAGTTCGGGGGATTCCTACGAGCAGTACTTC. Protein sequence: CASSGDSYEQYF.

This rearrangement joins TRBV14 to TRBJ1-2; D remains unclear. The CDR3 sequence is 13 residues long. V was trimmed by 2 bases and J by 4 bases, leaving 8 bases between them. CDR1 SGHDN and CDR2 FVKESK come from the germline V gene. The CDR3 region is CASSQPPTYGYTF. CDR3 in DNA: TGTGCCAGCAGCCAACCACCCACCTATGGCTACACCTTC.

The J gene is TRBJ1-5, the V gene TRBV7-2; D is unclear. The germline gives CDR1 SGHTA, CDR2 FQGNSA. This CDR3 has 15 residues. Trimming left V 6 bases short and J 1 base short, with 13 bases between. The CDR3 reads CASRRIGGSNQPQHF. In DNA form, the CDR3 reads TGTGCCAGCAGAAGGATCGGTGGCAGCAATCAGCCCCAGCATTTT.

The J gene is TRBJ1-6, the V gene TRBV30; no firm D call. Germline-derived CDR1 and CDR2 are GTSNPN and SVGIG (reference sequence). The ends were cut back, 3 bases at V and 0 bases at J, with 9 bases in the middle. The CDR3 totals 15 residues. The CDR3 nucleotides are TGTGCCTGGAGGTCGGTTAGCTCCTATAATTCACCCCTCCACTTT. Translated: CAWRSVSSYNSPLHF.

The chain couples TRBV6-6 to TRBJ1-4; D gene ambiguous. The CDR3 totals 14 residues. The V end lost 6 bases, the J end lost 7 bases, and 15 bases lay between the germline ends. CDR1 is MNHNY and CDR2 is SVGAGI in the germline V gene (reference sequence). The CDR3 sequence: CASRRRGRGEKLFF. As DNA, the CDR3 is TGTGCCAGCAGGCGGCGGGGTCGAGGTGAAAAACTGTTTTTT.

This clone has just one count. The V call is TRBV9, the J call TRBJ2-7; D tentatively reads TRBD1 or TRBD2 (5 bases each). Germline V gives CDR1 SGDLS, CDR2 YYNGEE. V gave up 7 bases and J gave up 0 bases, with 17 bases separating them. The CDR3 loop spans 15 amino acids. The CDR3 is CASGLRDGFSYEQYF. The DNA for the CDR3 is TGTGCCAGCGGACTCCGGGACGGCTTCTCCTACGAGCAGTACTTC.

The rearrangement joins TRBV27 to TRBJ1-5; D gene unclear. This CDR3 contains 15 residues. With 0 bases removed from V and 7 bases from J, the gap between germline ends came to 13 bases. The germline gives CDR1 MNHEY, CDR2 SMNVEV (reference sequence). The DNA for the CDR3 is TGTGCCAGCAGTTTATCGACGGCGGACGGGCAGCCCCAGCATTTT. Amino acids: CASSLSTADGQPQHF.

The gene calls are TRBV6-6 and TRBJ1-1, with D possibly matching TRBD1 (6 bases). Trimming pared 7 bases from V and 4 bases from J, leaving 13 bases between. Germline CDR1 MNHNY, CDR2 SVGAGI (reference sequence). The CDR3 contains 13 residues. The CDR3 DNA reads TGTGCCAGCATCACAGGGTCAGGCACTGAAGCTTTCTTT. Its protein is CASITGSGTEAFF.

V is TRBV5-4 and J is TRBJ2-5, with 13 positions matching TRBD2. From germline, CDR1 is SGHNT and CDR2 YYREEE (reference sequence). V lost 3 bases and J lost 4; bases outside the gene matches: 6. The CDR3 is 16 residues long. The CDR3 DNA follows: TGTGCCAGCAGCTCCCGGACTAGCGGGGGTGGAGAGACCCAGTACTTC. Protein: CASSSRTSGGGETQYF.

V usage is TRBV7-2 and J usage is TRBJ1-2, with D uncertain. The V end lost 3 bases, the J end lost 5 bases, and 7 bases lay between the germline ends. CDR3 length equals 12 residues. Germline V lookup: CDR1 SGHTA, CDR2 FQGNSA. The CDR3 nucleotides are TGTGCCAGCAGCTTCCCGGGGTATGGCTACACCTTC. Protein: CASSFPGYGYTF.

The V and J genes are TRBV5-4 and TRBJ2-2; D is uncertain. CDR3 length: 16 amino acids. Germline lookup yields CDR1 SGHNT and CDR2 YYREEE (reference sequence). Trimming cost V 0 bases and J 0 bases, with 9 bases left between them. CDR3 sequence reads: CASSLARRANTGELFF. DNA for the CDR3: TGTGCCAGCAGCTTGGCCCGACGGGCGAACACCGGGGAGCTGTTTTTT.

In nucleotides, the CDR3 is TGTGCCAGCAGCTTACTAGGGGGCGGCAATCAGCCCCAGCATTTT. It is translated as CASSLLGGGNQPQHF. V usage is TRBV7-8 and J usage is TRBJ1-5; the match to TRBD1 covers 7 bases. Trimming took 2 bases from V and 2 from J; bases not matched to a gene: 3. Germline CDR1 is SGHVS and CDR2 is FQNEAQ. The CDR3 is 15 residues long.

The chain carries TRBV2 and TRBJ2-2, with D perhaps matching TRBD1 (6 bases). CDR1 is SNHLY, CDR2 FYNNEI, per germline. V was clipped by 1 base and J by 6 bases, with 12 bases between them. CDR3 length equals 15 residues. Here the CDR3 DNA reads TGTGCCAGCAGTGAAGAGCCAGGGGCGGCCGGGGAGCTGTTTTTT. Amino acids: CASSEEPGAAGELFF.

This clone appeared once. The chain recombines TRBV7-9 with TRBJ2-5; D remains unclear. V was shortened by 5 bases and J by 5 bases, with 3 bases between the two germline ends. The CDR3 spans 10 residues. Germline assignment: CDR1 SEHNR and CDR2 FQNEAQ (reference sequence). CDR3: CASSIETQYF. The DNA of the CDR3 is TGTGCCAGCAGCATCGAGACCCAGTACTTC.

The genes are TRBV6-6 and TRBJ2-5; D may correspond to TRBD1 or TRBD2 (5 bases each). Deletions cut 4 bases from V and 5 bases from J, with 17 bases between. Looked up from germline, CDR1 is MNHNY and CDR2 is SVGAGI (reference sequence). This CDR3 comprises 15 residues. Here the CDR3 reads CASSSSGLWGETQYF. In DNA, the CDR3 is TGTGCCAGCAGTTCCTCCGGCCTCTGGGGGGAGACCCAGTACTTC.

CDR3 coding DNA: TGCGCCAGCAGCGGCAGACAGGGGGCTACCTACGAGCAGTACTTC. Amino acid sequence: CASSGRQGATYEQYF. This chain uses TRBV5-1 with TRBJ2-7, with 10 bases lining up with TRBD1. This CDR3 has 15 residues. The germline CDR1 and CDR2 sequences are SGHRS and YFSETQ. V lost 4 bases and J lost 2; bases outside the gene matches: 6.

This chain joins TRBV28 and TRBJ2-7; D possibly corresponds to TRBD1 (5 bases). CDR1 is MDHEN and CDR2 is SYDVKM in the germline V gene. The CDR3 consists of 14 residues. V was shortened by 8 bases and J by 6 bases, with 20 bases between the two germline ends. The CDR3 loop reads CASAMGQGIGEQYF. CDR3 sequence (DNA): TGTGCCAGCGCAATGGGCCAGGGAATCGGCGAGCAGTACTTC. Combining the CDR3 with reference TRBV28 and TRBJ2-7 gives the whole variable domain DVKVTQSSRYLVKRTGEKVFLECVQDMDHENMFWYRQDPGLGLRLIYFSYDVKMKEKGDIPEGYSVSREKKERFSLILESASTNQTSMYLCASAMGQGIGEQYFGPGTRLTVT.

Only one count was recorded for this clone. The CDR3 region is CASSAGTGQETQYF. CDR3 nucleotide sequence: TGCGCCAGCAGCGCCGGGACAGGACAAGAGACCCAGTACTTC. J is TRBJ2-5 and V is TRBV5-1, with 8 bases aligning to TRBD1. Unmatched junction bases numbered 4, after V lost 4 bases and J lost 2 bases. Germline loops: CDR1 SGHRS, CDR2 YFSETQ. The CDR3 has 14 residues.

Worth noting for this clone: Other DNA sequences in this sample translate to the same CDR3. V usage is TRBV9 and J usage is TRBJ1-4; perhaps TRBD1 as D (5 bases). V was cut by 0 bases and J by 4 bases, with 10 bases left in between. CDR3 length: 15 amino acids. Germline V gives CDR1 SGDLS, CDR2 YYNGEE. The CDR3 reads CASSVAAGINEKLFF. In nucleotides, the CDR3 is TGTGCCAGCAGCGTAGCCGCAGGGATTAATGAAAAACTGTTTTTT.

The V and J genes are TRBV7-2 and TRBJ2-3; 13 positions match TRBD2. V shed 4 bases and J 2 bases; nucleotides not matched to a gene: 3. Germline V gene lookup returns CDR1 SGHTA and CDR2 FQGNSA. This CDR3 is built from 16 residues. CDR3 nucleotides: TGTGCCAGCAGCTCGGGACTAGCGGGACACACAGATACGCAGTATTTT. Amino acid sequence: CASSSGLAGHTDTQYF.

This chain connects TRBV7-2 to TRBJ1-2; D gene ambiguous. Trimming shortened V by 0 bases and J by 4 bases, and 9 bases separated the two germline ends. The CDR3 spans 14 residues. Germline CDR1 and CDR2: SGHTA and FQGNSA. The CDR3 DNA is TGTGCCAGCAGCTTAGCCCCCAGCACCTATGGCTACACCTTC. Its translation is CASSLAPSTYGYTF.

The CDR3 loop reads CASSLAHMAGGPLSYEQYF. In DNA form, the CDR3 reads TGTGCCAGCAGCTTAGCGCATATGGCGGGAGGGCCTCTCTCCTACGAGCAGTACTTC. This rearrangement joins TRBV7-9 to TRBJ2-7, with 9 positions matching TRBD2. The trim removed 0 bases at V and 0 bases at J, leaving 12 bases unmatched. The CDR3 has 19 residues. The germline V gene encodes CDR1 SEHNR and CDR2 FQNEAQ (reference sequence). The variable domain in full, completed from reference TRBV7-9 and TRBJ2-7, reads DTGVSQNPRHKITKRGQNVTFRCDPISEHNRLYWYRQTLGQGPEFLTYFQNEAQLEKSRLLSDRFSAERPKGSFSTLEIQRTEQGDSAMYLCASSLAHMAGGPLSYEQYFGPGTRLTVT.

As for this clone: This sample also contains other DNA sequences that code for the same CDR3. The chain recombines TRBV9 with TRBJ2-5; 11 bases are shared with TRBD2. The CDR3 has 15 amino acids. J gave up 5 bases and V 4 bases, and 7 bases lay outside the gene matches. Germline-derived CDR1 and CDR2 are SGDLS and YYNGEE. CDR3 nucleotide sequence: TGTGCCAGCAGCTTAGCGGGGGGGCTGAGGGAGACCCAGTACTTC. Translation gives CASSLAGGLRETQYF.

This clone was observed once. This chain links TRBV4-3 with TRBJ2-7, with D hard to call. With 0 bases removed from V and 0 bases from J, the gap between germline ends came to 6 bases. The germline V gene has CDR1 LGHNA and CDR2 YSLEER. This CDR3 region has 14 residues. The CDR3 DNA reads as TGCGCCAGCAGCCAAGATAGGTACTCCTACGAGCAGTACTTC. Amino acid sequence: CASSQDRYSYEQYF.

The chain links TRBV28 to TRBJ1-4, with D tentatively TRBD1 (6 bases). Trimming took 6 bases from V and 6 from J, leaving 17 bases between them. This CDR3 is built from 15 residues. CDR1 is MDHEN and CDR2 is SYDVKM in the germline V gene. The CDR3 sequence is CASRRAGDRDEKLFF. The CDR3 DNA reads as TGTGCCAGCAGACGAGCAGGGGATAGGGATGAAAAACTGTTTTTT.

The CDR3 reads CASSRQLMTGNTIYF. In DNA form, the CDR3 reads TGTGCCAGCAGCCGCCAGTTAATGACGGGAAACACCATATATTTT. The rearrangement joins TRBV5-6 to TRBJ1-3; no reliable D call. In germline, CDR1 is SGHDT, CDR2 YYEEEE. The germline V and J ends were trimmed by 4 bases and 4 bases, with 15 bases remaining between them. The CDR3 covers 15 residues. Combining the CDR3 with reference TRBV5-6 and TRBJ1-3 gives the whole variable domain DAGVTQSPTHLIKTRGQQVTLRCSPKSGHDTVSWYQQALGQGPQFIFQYYEEEERQRGNFPDRFSGHQFPNYSSELNVNALLLGDSALYLCASSRQLMTGNTIYFGEGSWLTVV.